The 18 T cell receptor beta chains given below trace back to one sample, sequenced in a study of cytomegalovirus exposure and HLA in healthy donors. Use of 60 Vbeta and 13 Jbeta primers characterized the PCR. Libraries were prepared by immunoSEQ multiplex PCR; TCRdb keeps only in-frame clonotypes and omits some of them. This table holds under 150,000 clones, more than 65% found once. The sample comprised PBMCs. The receptors come from a woman aged 60 to 75 in good health and CMV-seropositive.

The genes are TRBV9 and TRBJ2-1, with TRBD2 identical over 7 bases. This CDR3 is 14 amino acids long. CDR1 is SGDLS, CDR2 YYNGEE, per germline. The J segment lost 4 bases and the V segment lost 3 bases, leaving 4 bases of the junction unmatched. CDR3 nucleotide sequence: TGTGCCAGCAGCGGCACCGGGGGGTACAATGAGCAGTTCTTC. Its translation is CASSGTGGYNEQFF.

The CDR3 DNA follows: TGTGCCTCCACTGGGGGGGCCCGGTGGAATCAGCCCCAGCATTTT. Its protein is CASTGGARWNQPQHF. V and J are TRBV10-3 and TRBJ1-5, with D perhaps matching TRBD1 (6 bases). The CDR3 sequence is 15 residues long. The V end lost 11 bases, the J end lost 4 bases, and 21 bases lay between the germline ends. The germline V gene has CDR1 ENHRY and CDR2 SYGVKD.

This clone has a single count. The chain couples TRBV6-1 to TRBJ2-6, with D possibly TRBD1 on 6 matching bases. The CDR3 has 15 residues. Germline loops: CDR1 MNHNS, CDR2 SASEGT. V shed 6 bases and J shed 2 bases, with 11 bases lying between them. CDR3 in amino acids: CASSPDRTGANVLTF. The CDR3 coding sequence is TGTGCCAGCAGCCCTGACAGGACTGGGGCCAACGTCCTGACTTTC.

CDR3 nucleotide sequence: TGTGCCAGCAGCTTACAGGCTCAATATTTT. Encoded protein: CASSLQAQYF. V and J are TRBV7-9 and TRBJ1-3; no clear D gene. The germline CDR1 and CDR2 sequences are SEHNR and FQNEAQ (reference sequence). The V end lost 2 bases, the J end lost 15 bases, and 8 bases lay between the germline ends. CDR3 length equals 10 residues.

J is TRBJ2-7 and V is TRBV5-1; the D gene is possibly TRBD1 (5 bases). Germline V CDR1 and CDR2: SGHRS, YFSETQ. The CDR3 extends over 12 amino acids. The V gene lost 4 bases and the J gene lost 6 bases, with 11 bases spanning the gap. CDR3 protein: CASSTTGREQYF. The CDR3 DNA reads TGCGCCAGCAGCACAACAGGACGCGAGCAGTACTTC.

CDR3 amino acids: CASSYSRENTEAFF. Here the CDR3 DNA reads TGTGCCAGCAGTTACTCGAGAGAGAACACTGAAGCTTTCTTT. The V call is TRBV6-5, the J call TRBJ1-1; D unclear. The CDR3 is made up of 14 amino acids. Germline lookup yields CDR1 MNHEY and CDR2 SVGAGI. V shed 0 bases and J shed 1 base, with 6 bases lying between them.

This chain joins TRBV19 and TRBJ1-1, with D possibly TRBD1 on 6 matching bases. Trimming stripped 7 bases from V and 4 bases from J, with 16 bases between. The CDR3 is made up of 14 amino acids. Germline CDR1 and CDR2: LNHDA and SQIVND (reference sequence). The CDR3 is CASKGVFEGTEAFF. The DNA for the CDR3 is TGTGCCAGTAAGGGGGTCTTTGAGGGCACTGAAGCTTTCTTT.

This clone was seen a few times. The rearrangement links TRBV10-1 to TRBJ1-1, with 7 bases aligning to TRBD1. This CDR3 has 13 amino acids. V was clipped by 3 bases and J by 4 bases; unmatched bases: 2. Germline CDR1 and CDR2: WNHNN and SYGVQD (reference sequence). This CDR3 reads CASSDPGGTEAFF. Here the CDR3 DNA reads TGCGCCAGCAGTGACCCAGGGGGCACTGAAGCTTTCTTT.

This chain connects TRBV10-2 to TRBJ2-7, with D possibly being TRBD1 (5 bases). This CDR3 comprises 15 residues. V lost 6 bases, J lost 9 bases, and 24 bases lay in between. Germline lookup yields CDR1 WSHSY and CDR2 SAAADI. Here the CDR3 DNA reads TGCGCCAGCAGCTCCATAACTTCGACAGTCCCTAGGCAGTACTTC. Translation gives CASSSITSTVPRQYF.

The genes are TRBV2 and TRBJ1-2; 11 bases map to TRBD1. This CDR3 has 16 amino acids. The junction had 9 bases not matched to a gene; V was cut back by 2 bases and J by 7 bases. Germline V gene lookup returns CDR1 SNHLY and CDR2 FYNNEI. The CDR3 region has the DNA TGTGCCAGCAGTGAATCAGGTGGACAGGGGGCGCGTGGCTACACCTTC. Amino acids: CASSESGGQGARGYTF.

The table lists this clone with a few counts. The chain couples TRBV27 to TRBJ2-7; TRBD1 matches at 8 bases. The CDR3 spans 14 residues. J was trimmed by 4 bases and V by 5 bases; bases with no gene match: 7. Germline V gene data show CDR1 as MNHEY and CDR2 as SMNVEV (reference sequence). CDR3 amino acids: CASSPRGLGYEQYF. DNA for the CDR3: TGTGCCAGCAGTCCCAGGGGGCTTGGTTACGAGCAGTACTTC.

This chain uses TRBV10-3 with TRBJ2-2; no clear D gene. V dropped 5 bases and J dropped 5 bases, with 18 bases sitting between them. The germline V gene has CDR1 ENHRY and CDR2 SYGVKD. The CDR3 loop spans 16 amino acids. The chain's CDR3 is CAISPLSPQLTGELFF. The CDR3 region has the DNA TGTGCCATCAGTCCCTTGTCCCCACAATTGACCGGGGAGCTGTTTTTT.

This clone was found once. The CDR3 DNA reads as TGTGCCAGCAGGGGGACAGGGGGCGGGTACACTGAAGCTTTCTTT. It encodes CASRGTGGGYTEAFF. The chain joins TRBV6-1 to TRBJ1-1; TRBD1 agrees at 12 bases. Germline V gene sequence: CDR1 MNHNS, CDR2 SASEGT. This CDR3 contains 15 residues. V lost 6 bases and J lost 3; bases outside the gene matches: 5.

V usage is TRBV5-1 and J usage is TRBJ2-2; D call uncertain. The CDR3 loop spans 14 amino acids. The V gene's germline CDR1 is SGHRS and CDR2 YFSETQ. Trimming left V 1 base short and J 1 base short, with 5 bases between. In DNA, the CDR3 is TGCGCCAGCAGCTTGTCCCTGAACACCGGGGAGCTGTTTTTT. This translates into CASSLSLNTGELFF. The full variable domain, in which reference TRBV5-1 and TRBJ2-2 provide the parts outside the CDR3, is KAGVTQTPRYLIKTRGQQVTLSCSPISGHRSVSWYQQTPGQGLQFLFEYFSETQRNKGNFPGRFSGRQFSNSRSEMNVSTLELGDSALYLCASSLSLNTGELFFGEGSRLTVL.

The J gene is TRBJ1-1, the V gene TRBV9; D is uncertain. Trimming left V 4 bases short and J 10 bases short, with 20 bases between. The germline CDR1 and CDR2 sequences are SGDLS and YYNGEE. The CDR3 covers 14 residues. The CDR3 nucleotides read TGTGCCAGCAGCCCCCGCCTGGGGAGAGCTGCAGCTTTCTTT. This translates into CASSPRLGRAAAFF.

J is TRBJ2-3 and V is TRBV9, with a tentative D call TRBD1 (5 bases). Germline-derived CDR1 and CDR2 are SGDLS and YYNGEE. The germline V and J ends were trimmed by 5 bases and 6 bases, with 13 bases remaining between them. The CDR3 length is 13 residues. DNA of the CDR3: TGTGCCAGCAGTATGTCAGGGTCCGATACGCAGTATTTT. Its translation: CASSMSGSDTQYF.

This sequence joins TRBV19 and TRBJ1-5, with a tentative D call TRBD1 (6 bases). Germline assignment: CDR1 LNHDA and CDR2 SQIVND (reference sequence). Trimming left V 10 bases short and J 1 base short, with 14 bases between. This CDR3 has 14 residues. The CDR3 spells CATRGRESNQPQHF. Written as DNA, the CDR3 is TGTGCCACGAGGGGGAGGGAGAGCAATCAGCCCCAGCATTTT. The entire variable domain, with the rest obtained from reference TRBV19 and TRBJ1-5, is as follows: DGGITQSPKYLFRKEGQNVTLSCEQNLNHDAMYWYRQDPGQGLRLIYYSQIVNDFQKGDIAEGYSVSREKKESFPLTVTSAQKNPTAFYLCATRGRESNQPQHFGDGTRLSIL.

The gene calls are TRBV4-2 and TRBJ1-3; a weak D match, TRBD1 (6 bases). The germline V gene encodes CDR1 LGHNA and CDR2 YNFKEQ. The CDR3 loop spans 16 amino acids. V lost 2 bases and J lost 3, with 14 bases in between. The CDR3 nucleotides read TGTGCCAGCAGCCAACTACAGGGTAAGGATGGAAACACCATATATTTT. It codes for CASSQLQGKDGNTIYF.